The T cell receptor (beta chain) under discussion was sequenced for a study of OX40 agonist ivuxolimab in advanced cancers. V was trimmed by 1 base and J by 3 bases, leaving 7 bases between them. The germline CDR1 and CDR2 sequences are SEHNR and FQNEAQ (reference sequence). The CDR3 is 14 amino acids. Note on this clone: The antigen remains undetermined.

The protocol was immunoSEQ multiplex PCR, while the TCRdb copy is restricted to in-frame clones and leaves out a portion. The data contain under 80,000 clones, about 88% of them singletons. Study outcomes and limitations: The study found among the lowest clonal expansion in partial responders at 0.1-3.0 mg/kg.

The source of this sequence is an adult with an advanced solid tumor such as melanoma, head and neck, liver or kidney cancer. Here the sequenced sample was CD4+ or CD8+ T cells sorted from blood, taken in a trial of the OX40 agonist ivuxolimab. The chain employs TRBV7-9 and TRBJ2-1; D gene uncertain. In DNA, the CDR3 is TGTGCCAGCAGCTTAGGGTCAGACTACAATGAGCAGTTCTTC. This translates into CASSLGSDYNEQFF.